This is a list of T cell receptor beta chains from one sample in a study of shared clonotypes between healthy human individuals. Sequenced by immunoSEQ multiplex PCR; TCRdb stores in-frame clones only, minus some. The data hold millions of clones, with 85% to 95% observed a single time. Material: naive CD4+ T cells sorted from blood. The receptors originated from a man between 18 and 29 years old in good health. The CDR3 runs from the conserved cysteine through the conserved F or W. The D gene is left open where the match is weak. Clone size appears in some rows only: once, few, many, or a class for an expanded clone.

J gene,CDR3 length,V gene,D gene,clone size,CDR3 protein,CDR3 DNA
TRBJ2-3,19,TRBV9,TRBD2,NA,CASSVVVVGSGRETDTQYF,TGTGCCAGCAGCGTAGTGGTCGTAGGTAGCGGGAGAGAAACAGATACGCAGTATTTT
TRBJ2-2,16,TRBV5-6,TRBD1,NA,CASSPLGQGATGELFF,TGTGCCAGCAGCCCCCTCGGGCAGGGGGCCACCGGGGAGCTGTTTTTT
TRBJ1-2,15,TRBV5-8,NA,NA,CASSATGIGNYGYTF,TGTGCCAGCAGCGCTACAGGGATTGGAAACTATGGCTACACCTTC
TRBJ2-7,14,TRBV4-1,NA,NA,CASSQDRGTYEQYF,TGCGCCAGCAGCCAAGATAGGGGGACCTACGAGCAGTACTTC
TRBJ2-1,14,TRBV5-1,TRBD2,NA,CASSWGTSIDEQFF,TGCGCCAGCAGCTGGGGGACTAGCATAGATGAGCAGTTCTTC
TRBJ1-5,14,TRBV19,NA,NA,CASSIGVLNQPQHF,TGTGCCAGTAGTATAGGGGTTCTAAATCAGCCCCAGCATTTT
TRBJ2-5,13,TRBV6-5,TRBD1,once,CASRKQGMETQYF,TGTGCCAGCAGGAAACAGGGGATGGAGACCCAGTACTTC
TRBJ2-5,12,TRBV30,NA,NA,CAWSEGRETQYF,TGTGCCTGGAGCGAGGGGAGGGAGACCCAGTACTTC
TRBJ2-7,14,TRBV5-6,TRBD2,NA,CASSPGTSSYEQYF,TGTGCCAGCAGCCCGGGGACTAGCTCCTACGAGCAGTACTTC
TRBJ1-5,15,TRBV28,NA,NA,CASSFHRVGSQPQHF,TGTGCCAGCAGTTTCCACCGCGTAGGTAGTCAGCCCCAGCATTTT
TRBJ2-5,12,TRBV18,NA,NA,CASSPNEETQYF,TGTGCCAGCTCCCCCAACGAAGAGACCCAGTACTTC
TRBJ1-1,12,TRBV28,NA,NA,CASSLRRPEAFF,TGTGCCAGCAGTTTGCGACGACCTGAAGCTTTCTTT
TRBJ2-3,16,TRBV27,NA,NA,CASSSAPTASTDTQYF,TGTGCCAGCAGTTCAGCGCCCACGGCCAGCACAGATACGCAGTATTTT
TRBJ2-7,15,TRBV5-1,NA,NA,CASRGSGTSPHEQYF,TGCGCCAGCAGAGGATCAGGGACATCCCCGCACGAGCAGTACTTC
TRBJ2-5,15,TRBV11-2,NA,NA,CASSLTGRDQETQYF,TGTGCCAGCAGCTTAACAGGGAGGGACCAAGAGACCCAGTACTTC
TRBJ1-5,16,TRBV2,TRBD1,NA,CASKGSTGDGNQPQHF,TGTGCCAGCAAAGGGAGCACAGGGGACGGCAATCAGCCCCAGCATTTT
TRBJ1-3,13,TRBV28,NA,NA,CASRDPRGNTIYF,TGTGCCAGCAGAGACCCACGTGGAAACACCATATATTTT
TRBJ2-5,16,TRBV12-2,NA,NA,CASRLEARRTQETQYF,TGTGCAAGTCGCTTAGAAGCCCGACGGACCCAAGAGACCCAGTACTTC
TRBJ1-4,16,TRBV2,TRBD1,NA,CASSDRDRTPREKLFF,TGTGCCAGCAGTGACCGGGACAGGACCCCGCGGGAAAAACTGTTTTTT
TRBJ2-2,17,TRBV5-3,TRBD2,NA,CARSPPGLAVNTGELFF,TGTGCCAGAAGCCCACCGGGACTAGCGGTGAACACCGGGGAGCTGTTTTTT
TRBJ1-1,16,TRBV15,NA,NA,CATSSPDRASNTEAFF,TGTGCCACCAGCAGCCCGGACCGCGCATCGAACACTGAAGCTTTCTTT
TRBJ1-4,15,TRBV5-6,NA,NA,CASSLEALANEKLFF,TGTGCCAGCAGCTTGGAGGCACTAGCTAATGAAAAACTGTTTTTT